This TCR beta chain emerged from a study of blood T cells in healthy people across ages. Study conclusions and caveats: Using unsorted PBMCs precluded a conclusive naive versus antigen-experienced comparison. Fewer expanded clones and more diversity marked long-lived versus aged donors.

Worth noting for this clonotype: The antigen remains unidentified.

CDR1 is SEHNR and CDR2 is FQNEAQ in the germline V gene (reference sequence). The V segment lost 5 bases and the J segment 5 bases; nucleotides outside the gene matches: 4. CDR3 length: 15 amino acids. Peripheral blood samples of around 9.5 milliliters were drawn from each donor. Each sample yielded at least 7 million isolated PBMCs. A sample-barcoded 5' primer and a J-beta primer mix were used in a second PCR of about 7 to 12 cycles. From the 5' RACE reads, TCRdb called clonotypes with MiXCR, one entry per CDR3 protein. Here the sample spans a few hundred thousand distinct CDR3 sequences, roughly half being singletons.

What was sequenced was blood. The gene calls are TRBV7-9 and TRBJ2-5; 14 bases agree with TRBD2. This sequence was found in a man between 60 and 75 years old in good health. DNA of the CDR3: TGTGCCAGCAGCGGCCGACTAGCGGGAGGGGAGACCCAGTACTTC. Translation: CASSGRLAGGETQYF. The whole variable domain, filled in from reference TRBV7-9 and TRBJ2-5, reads DTGVSQNPRHKITKRGQNVTFRCDPISEHNRLYWYRQTLGQGPEFLTYFQNEAQLEKSRLLSDRFSAERPKGSFSTLEIQRTEQGDSAMYLCASSGRLAGGETQYFGPGTRLLVL.